Below are 19 T cell receptor beta chains sequenced from a single sample in a study of T cells expressing NK-cell markers. Following a re-call of the 5' RACE reads, TCRdb has one entry per CDR3 protein and lacks DNA. This listing includes 500,000 to 700,000 distinct CDR3 sequences. The sequencing sample was made of blood T cells: a sorted CD56 or NKG2C T cell subset, CD4+ or CD8+ T cells, or bulk PBMC T cells (not recorded which). Source of these receptors: a man between 18 and 35 years old in good health.

The chain carries TRBV7-2 and TRBJ2-5; absent DNA, TCRdb's TRBD1 call cannot be checked. This CDR3 region has 14 residues. Germline V gene data show CDR1 as SGHTA and CDR2 as FQGNSA. CDR3 sequence: CASSHADREETQYF.

This chain connects TRBV12-3 or TRBV12-4 to TRBJ2-1; no DNA is available, so the TRBD2 call from TCRdb remains unchecked. This CDR3 contains 15 residues. CDR3 sequence reads: CASSFSGTRYNEQFF.

This chain connects TRBV10-3 to TRBJ2-5; TCRdb proposes TRBD2, but this gene call is untestable without DNA. CDR3 length: 15 amino acids. Per germline, CDR1 ENHRY and CDR2 SYGVKD. The CDR3: CATGVGLQIQETQYF.

The chain is built from TRBV25-1 and TRBJ1-2; TCRdb's assignment of TRBD1 cannot be checked, as there is no DNA. The germline gives CDR1 MGHDK, CDR2 SYGVNS. This CDR3 comprises 14 residues. CDR3 sequence: CASSGLGNGYGYTF.

This sequence joins TRBV6-5 and TRBJ2-3; no DNA is available, so the TRBD1 call from TCRdb remains unchecked. This CDR3 comprises 15 residues. Germline CDR1 is MNHEY and CDR2 is SVGAGI. The CDR3 protein is CASSLPGQGAATQYF.

The V call is TRBV7-2, the J call TRBJ2-2; as DNA is missing, the TRBD2 call by TCRdb cannot be tested. The CDR3 contains 16 residues. Germline lookup yields CDR1 SGHTA and CDR2 FQGNSA. The CDR3 spells CASSLAGGGGYGELFF.

The genes are TRBV7-8 and TRBJ1-1; the TCRdb D gene call, TRBD1, has no DNA to confirm it. Germline CDR1 reads SGHVS; CDR2 reads FQNEAQ. The CDR3 runs to 16 residues. CDR3 residues: CASSLRTGPLNTEAFF.

The chain links TRBV14 to TRBJ2-7; TCRdb selects TRBD1, and the lack of DNA leaves this call unchecked. The CDR3 length is 17 residues. Germline V gene data show CDR1 as SGHDN and CDR2 as FVKESK. CDR3 loop: CASSQVSVRDRAYEQYF.

The chain joins TRBV5-4 to TRBJ2-1. Per the germline V gene, CDR1 is SGHNT and CDR2 is YYREEE (reference sequence). The CDR3 sequence is 13 residues long. The CDR3 loop is CASRYLPYNEQFF.

The rearrangement links TRBV5-1 to TRBJ1-1; TCRdb reports TRBD1, a call that lacks DNA to check it against. Germline lookup yields CDR1 SGHRS and CDR2 YFSETQ. This CDR3 has 15 residues. The CDR3 is CASSGATGGISEAFF.

V gene TRBV7-9 combines with J gene TRBJ1-1; as DNA is missing, the TRBD1 call by TCRdb cannot be tested. The CDR3 covers 13 residues. Germline V lookup: CDR1 SEHNR, CDR2 FQNEAQ (reference sequence). The CDR3 loop reads CASFGQEGTEAFF.

The rearrangement joins TRBV28 to TRBJ2-7; TCRdb picks TRBD1, but there is no DNA to check that call. The CDR3 totals 15 residues. Per germline, CDR1 MDHEN and CDR2 SYDVKM. CDR3 region: CATRPERTGTYEQYF.

The rearrangement links TRBV4-2 to TRBJ2-1; TCRdb's assignment of TRBD1 cannot be checked, as there is no DNA. The germline V gene encodes CDR1 LGHNA and CDR2 YNFKEQ. This CDR3 is 13 amino acids long. The CDR3 is CASSQDPRAEQFF.

The CDR3 protein is CASSRSTGTDTQYF. This chain joins TRBV6-5 and TRBJ2-3. This CDR3 has 14 amino acids. CDR1 and CDR2 from the germline V gene are MNHEY and SVGAGI.

The J gene is TRBJ2-3, the V gene TRBV4-3. CDR3 length: 12 residues. The V gene's germline CDR1 is LGHNA and CDR2 YSLEER. CDR3 sequence reads: CASLSHTDTQYF.

The V gene is TRBV27, the J gene TRBJ2-5; absent DNA, TCRdb's TRBD1 call cannot be checked. Germline assignment: CDR1 MNHEY and CDR2 SMNVEV (reference sequence). This CDR3 is 15 amino acids long. CDR3 sequence: CASSPARGAKETQYF.

The chain recombines TRBV7-9 with TRBJ2-2; the TCRdb D gene call, TRBD2, has no DNA to confirm it. The CDR3 is 15 amino acids. CDR1 is SEHNR, CDR2 FQNEAQ, per germline (reference sequence). CDR3: CASSSRRGVAGELFF.

The chain carries TRBV6-5 and TRBJ1-2; TCRdb calls TRBD1, which cannot be checked without DNA. Germline loops: CDR1 MNHEY, CDR2 SVGAGI. The CDR3 sequence is 15 residues long. CDR3 in amino acids: CASSHQTGPNSGYTF.

The rearrangement uses TRBV28 and TRBJ2-4; TCRdb designates TRBD1, a call that cannot be tested without DNA. The CDR3 contains 12 residues. CDR1 and CDR2 from the germline V gene are MDHEN and SYDVKM. CDR3: CATRDRKNIQYF.